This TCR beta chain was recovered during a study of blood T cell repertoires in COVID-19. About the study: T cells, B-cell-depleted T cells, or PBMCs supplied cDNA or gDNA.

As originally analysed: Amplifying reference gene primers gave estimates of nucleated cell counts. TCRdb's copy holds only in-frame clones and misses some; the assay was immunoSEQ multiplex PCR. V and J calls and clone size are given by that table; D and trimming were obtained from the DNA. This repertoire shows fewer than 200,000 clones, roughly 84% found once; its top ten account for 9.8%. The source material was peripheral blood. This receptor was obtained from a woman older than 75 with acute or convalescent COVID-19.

CDR3 sequence reads: CATSRDLRQETQYF. As DNA, the CDR3 is TGTGCCACCAGCAGAGATTTGCGGCAAGAGACCCAGTACTTC. J is TRBJ2-5 and V is TRBV15; D is unclear. V lost 0 bases to trimming and J lost 2 bases, with 7 bases between them. Germline-derived CDR1 and CDR2 are LNHNV and YYDKDF (reference sequence). CDR3 size: 14 residues.